This T cell receptor (beta chain) derives from a study of cytomegalovirus exposure and HLA in healthy donors (dated by TCRdb to about 2017). Some background on the complete study: According to an earlier analysis of 587 of the donors, roughly 180 million T cells yielded some 110 million unique TCR beta sequences and 276 Gb of sequence data. Roughly 300 gigabases of sequencing data and around 90 million unique TCR sequences made up an early release that covered roughly 670 HLA-typed donors. The genetic ancestry cluster associated with self-reported Caucasian donors included around four fifths of the roughly 360 genotyped donors. The study aimed to test whether cataloging public T cell receptors could reveal signatures of past pathogen exposure. Using immunosequencing, the study profiled T cell repertoires from roughly 650 subjects and related those repertoires to cytomegalovirus serostatus. Besides the first cohort of some 670 subjects, a separate validation cohort made up of 90 to 150 different subjects was used. To predict cytomegalovirus infection status, the study brought together high-throughput TCR immunosequencing, statistical association of individual TCRs with disease status, and machine learning. To study patterns of TCR occurrence, a later analysis re-analyzed previously published TCR beta repertoires from several hundred donors and added high-resolution HLA genotyping. Rather than drawing on any new phenotypic data, the later analysis identified candidate immune exposures from TCR beta sequences and the way those sequences occurred across donors. An earlier analysis of around 580 of the donors used high-throughput TCR beta sequencing to judge whether each TCR beta V gene segment behaved as functional or pseudogenic. Donor age, sex, ethnicity and CMV serostatus were compiled alongside the repertoire data. Genome-wide SNP genotypes for about 55% of the 666 donors were used in a later genetic analysis, which treated that subset as a discovery cohort. Every discovery cohort repertoire had been produced on one sequencing platform. Class I and class II HLA loci were covered by the typing at four-digit resolution. Typing coverage varied by locus: about 620-640 donors for A, B, C, DRB1 and DQB1; some 520 for DQA1; 600 to 610 for DPA1; around 490 for DPB1. Four or five DR-DQ haplotypes were handled as single units for association and clustering because linkage in the cohort was strong. Among roughly 400 genotyped donors of the cohort, an average of 235,054 unique TCR beta nucleotide sequences were sequenced per donor, about a sixth of them non-productive. What the authors observed across the whole study: The sequencing pipeline was judged likely to have produced a cluster of highly shared sequence variants as a technical artifact. Correlated functional status among segregating V segments might reflect linkage disequilibrium, but an unknown experimental factor could not be ruled out. Most CMV-associated TCR beta chains appeared to be HLA-restricted in a later analysis, and the HLA associations seemed to be driven largely by CMV exposure. Most TCR sequences were observed very rarely across donors, whereas some public TCRs were present in many individuals. The earlier analysis of some 560 of the donors excluded approximately 17 rarely observed V segments, including chromosome 9 orphons, because counts were too low. Specific HLA alleles were associated with about 17,000 TCR beta sequences at a false discovery rate of 0.05 in a later analysis. Sequencing depth was assumed to be roughly uniform across donors in the presence/absence analyses, though that assumption may not hold. When HLA alleles, especially DR and DQ, strongly co-occurred, attributing TCR associations to individual alleles was difficult. According to a later genetic analysis, donors in an Asian-associated ancestry cluster had fewer N-insertions in productive TCRs than the approximately 710-donor mean. Broadly in line with IMGT annotations, most TCR beta V segments showed up in productive rearrangements about 87% or about 30% of the time in an earlier analysis of several hundred of the donors. CMV serostatus was the only immune exposure information available for the cohort. In vitro tests confirmed that a few of the cytomegalovirus-associated TCR beta chains recognize cytomegalovirus antigens. Because the 87-base-pair reads could not distinguish some IMGT-functional V segments, including TRBV6-2 and TRBV6-3, those segments were excluded. Because HLA typing was unavailable for some donors at each locus, only the typed subset was used in association tests. Cytomegalovirus status was reported to be diagnosed by the classifier with high specificity and sensitivity in both the original and validation cohorts. In a later analysis, several top co-occurrence clusters were reported to appear linked to parvovirus B19, influenza, CMV and Epstein-Barr virus. In a later analysis, HLA-associated TCR beta chains showed more clonal expansion and lower generation probabilities than non-associated chains that were equally common. Only TCR beta chains were sequenced in this cohort, and the absence of alpha or paired-chain data limited detectable features. It was suggested by the authors that the approach could potentially be generalized to other disease states and immunological phenotypes. In a later genetic analysis, a missense DCLRE1C variant was associated with V-gene and J-gene trimming of TCR beta chains, and the association was replicated in an independent cohort. A further reported finding was that TCR beta sequences accurately predicted the HLA-A and HLA-B alleles for most subjects in the first cohort. According to a later analysis, TCR association rates differed among HLA loci, with DRB1 alleles showing the most associated TCRs and HLA-C alleles showing the fewest. A total of fewer than 200 TCR beta chains were listed by the study as associated with cytomegalovirus.

Library preparation employed the immunoSEQ multiplex PCR assay. For the multiplex PCR, a mixture combining 60 forward primers for TCR Vbeta segments and 13 reverse primers for TCR Jbeta segments was used. The CDR3 region of rearranged TCR beta genes was amplified from genomic DNA by a multiplex PCR assay. On the Illumina HiSeq System, the amplified TCR beta libraries were sequenced as 87-base-pair reads. Regarding the original processing steps: A later analysis counted 65 million to 90 million unique TCR beta chains across the approximately 700 repertoires, and roughly 9.9 million of these chains were shared by at least two donors. A nearest-neighbor algorithm error-corrected the raw reads and collapsed the reads into unique sequences, merging closely related sequences to remove PCR and sequencing errors. CDR3 sequences were aligned to IMGT reference sequences to assign V, D and J gene segments. For a sequence to be retained, a match of at least six nucleotides was required to both a V gene segment and a J gene segment. Rearrangements were called productive when the CDR3 lacked stop codons and stayed in frame with V and J; all others were non-productive. CDR3 was defined according to IMGT convention as the region running from the second conserved V-encoded cysteine to the conserved J-encoded phenylalanine. The earlier analysis of around 640 of the donors excluded sequences that lacked an unambiguous match to a single V gene segment. In an earlier analysis of approximately 560 of the donors, a V segment was called functional when productive rearrangements were above 56.7%, and segregating when the standard deviation between donors exceeded 5%. A statistical classification framework was built for diagnosing cytomegalovirus status from the catalog of TCR beta chain sequences. In a later analysis, V and J genes were assigned by comparing TCR nucleotide sequences against IMGT/GENE-DB human TR gene sequences. The TCRdist pipeline was used in a later analysis to assign CDR3 sequences and most-parsimonious VDJ recombination scenarios. In a later analysis, every TCR beta chain was defined by the combination of its CDR3 amino acid sequence and its V-gene family, and reads without a unique V-gene family were dropped. As a way to deal with suspected cross-contamination and a sequencing artifact, a later analysis dropped 450 to 600 nucleotide sequences that were highly shared and had low generation probability. A later analysis calculated a clonal expansion index for each public chain from normalized within-repertoire ranks of inferred template counts. In a later analysis, generation probabilities were computed using a VDJ recombination model fitted to out-of-frame rearrangements, and the results were checked against IGoR. A later analysis scored TCR-TCR, TCR-HLA and TCR-CMV co-occurrence with hypergeometric tests, applying a repertoire-size bias correction to TCR pairs. To estimate false discovery rates, a later analysis permuted the HLA or CMV assignments 20 times. In a later analysis, co-occurring TCRs were grouped using DBSCAN, and TCRdist sequence similarity was added for clustering within HLA-allele-positive subsets. Repertoires with fewer than 30,000 or more than 120,000 public chains, plus five repertoires with anomalous nucleotide sharing, were excluded from co-occurrence clustering. The source is immuneACCESS, and TCRdb retained only in-frame sequences with V and J called. Part of the clones is not carried over; for the studies checked, unresolved V genes explain less than half of this, and the remainder is unexplained. V, J and clone size are those of that table, while D and trimming were read from the DNA. For this sample there are 120,000 or so clones; over 65% appear just once. The leading ten clones occupy 1.8% of the sample.

For CDR1 and CDR2, the germline V gene (reference sequence) lists SGHNT and YYREEE. Taken from cysteine to phenylalanine, the CDR3 has 12 residues. Only the CDR3 part of the read is kept: 36 bases, read in frame from the first base. V is clipped by 2 bases and J by 3 bases, and the sequence between their germline boundaries is 6 bases long. The cohort comprised around 700 healthy bone marrow donors. All cohort members were sampled while nominally healthy, although unrecorded immune exposures were likely present. The donor was CMV seronegative and belonged to the group of 380 or so seronegative cohort members. A peripheral blood sample was collected from each donor, and TCR beta sequencing was performed on peripheral blood mononuclear cells. The Qiagen DNeasy Blood Extraction Kit was used to extract genomic DNA from the blood cell samples. As to this clone: Its antigen has not been determined. The sample holds no much larger clone one base away, and base qualities are not on file.

Sequenced input: PBMCs. The sequence joins TRBV5-4 to TRBJ2-7; too little of a D gene remains to name it. The receptor's source is a man between 18 and 35 years old in good health and CMV-seronegative. The CDR3 amino acid sequence is: CASSFGLYEQYF. The nucleotide sequence is TGTGCCAGCAGCTTTGGGCTCTACGAGCAGTACTTC.